What follows are 26 T cell receptor beta chains derived from one specimen sequenced in a study of T cell changes during pregnancy in multiple sclerosis. The protocol was immunoSEQ multiplex PCR, while the TCRdb copy is restricted to in-frame clones and leaves out a portion. This sample yields approximately 83,000 clones, of which 94% are seen a single time; about 2.4% belongs to the top ten. Specimen: peripheral blood, collected in the third trimester of pregnancy. The receptors stem from a female donor with multiple sclerosis, enrolled in a pregnancy study.

V gene TRBV7-8 combines with J gene TRBJ2-7, with 8 bases that match TRBD2. This CDR3 contains 12 residues. Germline CDR1 is SGHVS and CDR2 is FQNEAQ. V dropped 4 bases and J dropped 6; count of bases not matched to a gene: 2. CDR3 protein: CASSSRGGEQYF. CDR3 nucleotide sequence: TGTGCCAGCAGCTCCCGGGGGGGCGAGCAGTACTTC.

The table lists this clone with a count of one. The rearrangement joins TRBV13 to TRBJ2-5; possibly TRBD2 for D (5 bases). The V gene lost 0 bases and the J gene lost 5 bases, with 13 bases spanning the gap. Germline-derived CDR1 and CDR2 are PRHDT and FYEKMQ (reference sequence). The CDR3 sequence is 15 residues long. The CDR3, as DNA: TGTGCCAGCAGCTTAGGGGCAACTAGTGGTGAGACCCAGTACTTC. Amino acid sequence: CASSLGATSGETQYF.

V and J are TRBV11-1 and TRBJ2-1, with 12 bases lining up with TRBD2. The junction had 15 bases not matched to a gene; V was cut back by 5 bases and J by 4 bases. The CDR3 sequence is 19 residues long. Germline V gene lookup returns CDR1 SGHAT and CDR2 FQDESV (reference sequence). The CDR3 DNA reads as TGTGCCAGCAGCCCCGTCGGACTAGCGGGGTCCTACCTATACAATGAGCAGTTCTTC. Its protein product is CASSPVGLAGSYLYNEQFF.

The chain carries TRBV7-2 and TRBJ1-4, with D possibly matching TRBD1 (6 bases). Between the trimmed V and J ends, which lost 5 bases and 8 bases, there was a span of 15 bases. The CDR3 spans 14 residues. Germline-derived CDR1 and CDR2 are SGHTA and FQGNSA. CDR3 region: CASSQGTWDEKLFF. For the CDR3, the DNA is TGTGCCAGCAGCCAGGGGACCTGGGACGAAAAACTGTTTTTT.

The gene calls are TRBV7-6 and TRBJ2-1; D possibly corresponds to TRBD2 (6 bases). Germline assignment: CDR1 SGHVS and CDR2 FNYEAQ. V was cut by 6 bases and J by 3 bases, with 9 bases left in between. The CDR3 sequence is 13 residues long. The CDR3, as DNA: TGTGCCAGCAGGGAGGAGGGCTACAATGAGCAGTTCTTC. Translating gives CASREEGYNEQFF.

J is TRBJ2-7 and V is TRBV29-1; 14 bases match TRBD2. Per the germline V gene, CDR1 is SQVTM and CDR2 is ANQGSEA. The J segment lost 7 bases and the V segment lost 4 bases, leaving 6 bases of the junction unmatched. This CDR3 region has 14 residues. The CDR3 nucleotides are TGCAGCGTTGTAGAGGGACTAGCGGGAGTTGAGCAGTACTTC. Its translation is CSVVEGLAGVEQYF.

V gene TRBV19 combines with J gene TRBJ2-7, with a tentative D call TRBD1 (7 bases). Looked up from germline, CDR1 is LNHDA and CDR2 is SQIVND (reference sequence). The CDR3 spans 14 residues. V lost 6 bases and J 2 bases, leaving 14 bases between the germline ends. The CDR3 here is CASSWRDSTYEQYF. CDR3 nucleotide sequence: TGTGCCAGTAGCTGGAGGGACAGCACCTACGAGCAGTACTTC.

The chain links TRBV19 to TRBJ2-1, with D possibly TRBD1 on 5 matching bases. V dropped 1 base and J dropped 4 bases, with 14 bases sitting between them. Germline V lookup: CDR1 LNHDA, CDR2 SQIVND (reference sequence). The CDR3 totals 16 residues. The CDR3 sequence is CASSIGWGLKYNEQFF. For the CDR3, the DNA is TGTGCCAGTAGTATAGGTTGGGGCCTCAAATACAATGAGCAGTTCTTC.

The chain has TRBV15 and TRBJ2-5; tentatively, D is TRBD2 (7 bases). Germline V gene lookup returns CDR1 LNHNV and CDR2 YYDKDF (reference sequence). The length of the CDR3 is 16 residues. Deletions cut 4 bases from V and 1 base from J, with 16 bases between. In DNA form, the CDR3 reads TGTGCCACCAGCACGCTTGGGGGGGCCCTCCAAGAGACCCAGTACTTC. It is translated as CATSTLGGALQETQYF.

The rearrangement links TRBV7-9 to TRBJ2-7, with 8 bases aligning to TRBD2. Per the germline V gene, CDR1 is SEHNR and CDR2 is FQNEAQ (reference sequence). V shed 5 bases, J shed 2 bases, and the junction held 5 bases outside the gene matches. The CDR3 covers 14 residues. Here the CDR3 reads CASSLSGTTYEQYF. The CDR3 DNA is TGTGCCAGCAGCCTTAGCGGGACAACCTACGAGCAGTACTTC.

CDR3: CASSTEREFNNEQFF. CDR3 bases: TGTGCCAGCAGCACCGAGCGGGAGTTCAACAATGAGCAGTTCTTC. This chain links TRBV5-8 with TRBJ2-1, with 8 positions matching TRBD2. Germline values: CDR1 SGHTS, CDR2 YDEGEE. The V segment lost 4 bases and the J segment 5 bases; nucleotides outside the gene matches: 8. The CDR3 is 15 amino acids.

V usage is TRBV7-6 and J usage is TRBJ2-7; the match to TRBD1 covers 9 bases. Germline CDR1 is SGHVS and CDR2 is FNYEAQ. The CDR3 is 14 amino acids. Trimming at V came to 5 bases and at J to 6 bases, leaving 8 bases not matched to a gene. The CDR3 loop is CASSPYRGQGEQYF. The CDR3 DNA sequence: TGTGCCAGCAGCCCTTACAGGGGGCAAGGCGAGCAGTACTTC.

The gene calls are TRBV29-1 and TRBJ2-5; D is uncertain. This CDR3 comprises 14 residues. Germline V gene sequence: CDR1 SQVTM, CDR2 ANQGSEA. The germline V and J ends were trimmed by 2 bases and 0 bases, with 10 bases remaining between them. For the CDR3, the DNA is TGCAGCGTTGAAACGCGATCGTACCAAGAGACCCAGTACTTC. Translating it yields CSVETRSYQETQYF. Supplemented by reference TRBV29-1 and TRBJ2-5, the full variable domain reads SAVISQKPSRDICQRGTSLTIQCQVDSQVTMMFWYRQQPGQSLTLIATANQGSEATYESGFVIDKFPISRPNLTFSTLTVSNMSPEDSSIYLCSVETRSYQETQYFGPGTRLLVL.

The V and J genes are TRBV4-2 and TRBJ2-2; 10 nucleotides align to TRBD2. Germline CDR1 and CDR2: LGHNA and YNFKEQ. The CDR3 runs 15 residues. Trimming removed 4 bases from V and 6 bases from J; junction bases left unmatched: 5. CDR3 residues: CASSRLAGAAGELFF. The CDR3 DNA is TGTGCCAGCAGCCGGCTAGCGGGAGCGGCCGGGGAGCTGTTTTTT.

V is TRBV21-1 and J is TRBJ2-1; TRBD1, as called in the table, went unchecked against the DNA. TRBV21-1 is noted as a pseudogene. The CDR3 covers 15 residues. The CDR3 DNA follows: TGTGCCAGCATTCCCGGTCAGGGGTTGGGTAATGAGCAGTTCTTC. Translated: CASIPGQGLGNEQFF.

This clone was seen just once. V and J are TRBV7-3 and TRBJ2-3; 8 bases fit TRBD2. This CDR3 has 17 residues. V lost 0 bases, J lost 2 bases, and 7 bases stayed unmatched. Germline CDR1 and CDR2: SGHTA and FQGTGA. The chain's CDR3 is CASSLTGLAGVTDTQYF. The DNA of the CDR3 is TGTGCCAGCAGCTTAACGGGTCTAGCGGGCGTCACAGATACGCAGTATTTT.

V usage is TRBV6-1 and J usage is TRBJ1-1; D remains ambiguous. The ends were cut back, 4 bases at V and 7 bases at J, with 25 bases in the middle. Germline V CDR1 and CDR2: MNHNS, SASEGT. This CDR3 has 17 residues. The CDR3 sequence is CASSAGGRPLPRNEAFF. In nucleotides, the CDR3 is TGTGCCAGCAGTGCCGGAGGTAGGCCTCTTCCTCGAAATGAAGCTTTCTTT.

This clone was picked up one time. The chain combines TRBV29-1 with TRBJ1-3; D unresolved. CDR1 and CDR2 (germline): SQVTM, ANQGSEA. The germline V and J ends were trimmed by 0 bases and 0 bases, with 9 bases remaining between them. The CDR3 runs 15 residues. CDR3: CSVEDRSSSGNTIYF. The CDR3 DNA follows: TGCAGCGTTGAAGATCGTAGCAGCTCTGGAAACACCATATATTTT.

This rearrangement joins TRBV19 to TRBJ2-6; tentative D call: TRBD1 (5 bases). The CDR3 loop spans 16 amino acids. Germline-derived CDR1 and CDR2 are LNHDA and SQIVND (reference sequence). Trimming pared 6 bases from V and 0 bases from J, leaving 12 bases between. The CDR3 protein is CASRTELASGANVLTF. The CDR3 region has the DNA TGTGCCAGTAGGACAGAGCTCGCCTCTGGGGCCAACGTCCTGACTTTC.

V gene TRBV19 combines with J gene TRBJ1-5; possibly TRBD1 for D (6 bases). V lost 3 bases, J lost 7 bases, and 10 bases lay in between. Germline V gene lookup returns CDR1 LNHDA and CDR2 SQIVND (reference sequence). CDR3 length: 13 residues. The CDR3 sequence is CASSITGTQPQHF. In DNA form, the CDR3 reads TGTGCCAGTAGTATCACAGGGACCCAGCCCCAGCATTTT.

This rearrangement joins TRBV11-2 to TRBJ2-1; D ambiguous. V lost 1 base to trimming and J lost 0 bases, with 7 bases between them. This CDR3 spans 15 amino acids. The germline V gene encodes CDR1 SGHAT and CDR2 FQNNGV. The CDR3 nucleotides are TGTGCCAGCAGCTTAGGCCGCGACTCCTACAATGAGCAGTTCTTC. Protein sequence: CASSLGRDSYNEQFF.

The chain carries TRBV4-3 and TRBJ2-3; 9 nucleotides agree with TRBD2. Looked up from germline, CDR1 is LGHNA and CDR2 is YSLEER. The CDR3 length is 18 residues. V gave up 0 bases and J gave up 0 bases; unmatched junction bases: 7. Written as DNA, the CDR3 is TGCGCCAGCAGCCAAGATCTTAGTAGCGGGAGTAGCACAGATACGCAGTATTTT. Amino acid sequence: CASSQDLSSGSSTDTQYF.

This clone has just one count. V and J are TRBV18 and TRBJ2-3, with 8 bases matching TRBD1. Trimming at V came to 3 bases and at J to 1 base, leaving 12 bases not matched to a gene. This CDR3 region has 18 residues. In germline, CDR1 is KGHSH, CDR2 LQKENI. CDR3 protein: CASSPLLTGDDRTDTQYF. The DNA for the CDR3 is TGTGCCAGCTCACCGTTATTGACAGGGGACGATCGCACAGATACGCAGTATTTT.

The chain recombines TRBV30 with TRBJ1-5; D is unresolved. The germline V and J ends were trimmed by 4 bases and 1 base, with 8 bases remaining between them. The CDR3 runs to 13 residues. The V gene's germline CDR1 is GTSNPN and CDR2 SVGIG (reference sequence). The CDR3 DNA is TGTGCCTGGACCGCGGCCAGCAATCAGCCCCAGCATTTT. The encoded protein is CAWTAASNQPQHF.

The V gene is TRBV7-9, the J gene TRBJ1-4; D is unresolved. With 3 bases removed from V and 8 bases from J, the gap between germline ends came to 10 bases. The CDR3 length is 13 residues. Per the germline V gene, CDR1 is SEHNR and CDR2 is FQNEAQ (reference sequence). The DNA for the CDR3 is TGTGCCAGCAGCTTCGGGCAGCGGGAAAAACTGTTTTTT. This codes for CASSFGQREKLFF.

The chain combines TRBV2 with TRBJ1-5; maybe TRBD1 (5 bases). The CDR3 has 13 residues. Germline V gene sequence: CDR1 SNHLY, CDR2 FYNNEI. Trimming pared 7 bases from V and 5 bases from J, leaving 12 bases between. The CDR3 here is CASTETDDQPQHF. The CDR3 nucleotides are TGTGCCAGCACCGAGACAGATGATCAGCCCCAGCATTTT.